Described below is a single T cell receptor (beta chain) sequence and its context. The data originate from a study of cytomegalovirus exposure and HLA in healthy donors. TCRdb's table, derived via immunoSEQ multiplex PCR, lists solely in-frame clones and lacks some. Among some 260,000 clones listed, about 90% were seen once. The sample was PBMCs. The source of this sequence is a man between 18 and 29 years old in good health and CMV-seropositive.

The CDR3, as DNA: TGCGCCAGCAGCCCTCAAGAGTTCTCTGGAAACACCATATATTTT. Encoded protein: CASSPQEFSGNTIYF. This rearrangement joins TRBV5-1 to TRBJ1-3; D not certain. This CDR3 region has 15 residues. V lost 4 bases to trimming and J lost 0 bases, with 11 bases between them. Germline CDR1 reads SGHRS; CDR2 reads YFSETQ.